Below are 23 T cell receptor beta chains sequenced from a single sample in a study of CD8 T cells in Susac syndrome. An input of roughly 0.45 to 1 ug of RNA was subjected to reverse transcription using random hexamers. TCRdb reprocessed the immunoSEQ multiplex PCR reads via MiXCR and lists one record per CDR3 protein. This sample has about 150,000 distinct CDR3 sequences; approximately 93% occur once, and the top ten carry roughly 0.2%. The sample comprised CD8+ T cells from PBMCs. Source of these receptors: a human donor with multiple sclerosis.

The CDR3 DNA reads TGTGCCAGCAGCGTAGGTAGTACCCTCAACACCGGGGAGCTGTTTTTT. Its protein is CASSVGSTLNTGELFF. The rearrangement joins TRBV9 to TRBJ2-2; unclear D gene. CDR1 SGDLS and CDR2 YYNGEE come from the germline V gene. CDR3 size: 16 residues. V lost 0 bases, J lost 2 bases, and 11 bases lay in between.

The V gene is TRBV12-3 or TRBV12-4, the J gene TRBJ2-1; D possibly corresponds to TRBD2 (5 bases). V lost 5 bases and J 8 bases, leaving 22 bases between the germline ends. The CDR3 has 16 amino acids. The CDR3 reads CASSPSGRRTRDEQFF. CDR3 nucleotides: TGTGCCAGCAGTCCATCGGGCAGGAGGACGAGAGATGAGCAGTTCTTC.

V and J are TRBV4-2 and TRBJ1-5, with TRBD1 matching 9 bases. CDR3 length: 16 amino acids. The J segment lost 3 bases and the V segment lost 1 base, leaving 4 bases of the junction unmatched. Germline V gene lookup returns CDR1 LGHNA and CDR2 YNFKEQ. Here the CDR3 reads CASSQVQGAYNQPQHF. CDR3 coding DNA: TGTGCCAGCAGCCAAGTACAGGGGGCGTACAATCAGCCCCAGCATTTT.

The chain employs TRBV14 and TRBJ1-6; D gene uncertain. The CDR3 consists of 15 residues. CDR1 SGHDN and CDR2 FVKESK come from the germline V gene. With 1 base removed from V and 9 bases from J, the gap between germline ends came to 13 bases. CDR3 loop: CASSQGEVLSSPLHF. Here the CDR3 DNA reads TGTGCCAGCAGCCAAGGCGAGGTCCTAAGTTCACCCCTCCACTTT.

This clonotype was counted a single time. This CDR3 is CASSFGLASGSYNEQFF. CDR3 bases: TGTGCCAGCAGCTTTGGATTAGCTAGCGGCTCCTACAATGAGCAGTTCTTC. This rearrangement joins TRBV12-1 to TRBJ2-1; TRBD2 is the table's D call and was not checked against the DNA. TRBV12-1 is termed a pseudogene. The CDR3 runs to 17 residues.

CDR3 nucleotide sequence: TGCAGTGCTGGCGGGGGGACTATATTTGAAGCTTTCTTT. It is translated as CSAGGGTIFEAFF. The chain recombines TRBV20-1 with TRBJ1-1; D is possibly TRBD1 (5 bases). Germline lookup yields CDR1 DFQATT and CDR2 SNEGSKA (reference sequence). The CDR3 covers 13 residues. The V end was cut by 5 bases, the J end by 7 bases, with 17 bases between.

CDR3 nucleotides: TGTGCCAGCAGAACCACCGGGACAGGGGACTACGAGCAGTACTTC. Its protein is CASRTTGTGDYEQYF. The chain combines TRBV27 with TRBJ2-7; 10 nucleotides line up with TRBD1. CDR1 and CDR2 from the germline V gene are MNHEY and SMNVEV (reference sequence). The CDR3 is 15 residues long. The V gene end was trimmed by 6 bases and the J gene end by 3 bases; junction bases not matched to a gene: 8.

The CDR3 nucleotides read TGTGCCAGCAGGCCGGGACAGGAACAAGAGACCCAGTACTTC. Amino acid sequence: CASRPGQEQETQYF. This chain links TRBV5-4 with TRBJ2-5; TRBD1 matches at 8 bases. Germline-derived CDR1 and CDR2 are SGHNT and YYREEE (reference sequence). V gave up 5 bases and J gave up 2 bases; unmatched junction bases: 5. The CDR3 has 14 residues.

The chain combines TRBV29-1 with TRBJ2-5; no clear D. With 3 bases removed from V and 5 bases from J, the gap between germline ends came to 10 bases. The CDR3 totals 12 residues. Germline lookup yields CDR1 SQVTM and CDR2 ANQGSEA. The CDR3 DNA reads TGCAGCGTTGATCCGTGGGCCGAGACCCAGTACTTC. Its translation is CSVDPWAETQYF.

This clonotype appeared a single time. This rearrangement joins TRBV3-1 to TRBJ2-6; D possibly corresponds to TRBD2 (6 bases). Germline V CDR1 and CDR2: LGHDT, YNNKEL (reference sequence). The V end lost 1 base, the J end lost 0 bases, and 16 bases lay between the germline ends. CDR3 size: 19 residues. The CDR3 loop is CASSQGRAGLSSGANVLTF. DNA for the CDR3: TGTGCCAGCAGCCAAGGCAGGGCGGGACTGAGCTCTGGGGCCAACGTCCTGACTTTC.

The chain is built from TRBV7-9 and TRBJ1-1, with D hard to call. Deletions cut 5 bases from V and 7 bases from J, with 11 bases between. The CDR3 totals 12 residues. Germline CDR1 and CDR2: SEHNR and FQNEAQ (reference sequence). Here the CDR3 reads CASSPRALEAFF. The CDR3 coding sequence is TGTGCCAGCAGCCCCCGCGCCCTTGAAGCTTTCTTT.

The rearrangement uses TRBV13 and TRBJ2-1; D perhaps matches TRBD2 (6 bases). The CDR3 is 14 residues long. The ends were cut back, 4 bases at V and 12 bases at J, with 19 bases in the middle. Germline CDR1 and CDR2: PRHDT and FYEKMQ (reference sequence). The CDR3 here is CASSSQGTSLGQFF. The CDR3 DNA reads as TGTGCCAGCAGCTCCCAAGGGACTTCGCTGGGGCAGTTCTTC. The variable domain in full, completed from reference TRBV13 and TRBJ2-1, reads AAGVIQSPRHLIKEKRETATLKCYPIPRHDTVYWYQQGPGQDPQFLISFYEKMQSDKGSIPDRFSAQQFSDYHSELNMSSLELGDSALYFCASSSQGTSLGQFFGPGTRLTVL.

The chain recombines TRBV7-9 with TRBJ2-5; 10 bases align to TRBD1. CDR1 and CDR2 from the germline V gene are SEHNR and FQNEAQ (reference sequence). V dropped 5 bases and J dropped 1; count of bases not matched to a gene: 7. The CDR3 consists of 16 residues. CDR3 coding DNA: TGTGCCAGCAGCCTGGGGACAGGGGATCTCCAAGAGACCCAGTACTTC. As protein: CASSLGTGDLQETQYF.

The V and J genes are TRBV4-1 and TRBJ2-2; weak D call: TRBD1 (6 bases). Germline V gene data show CDR1 as MGHRA and CDR2 as YSYEKL. V lost 2 bases and J 5 bases, leaving 9 bases between the germline ends. The CDR3 is made up of 14 amino acids. The CDR3 DNA reads TGCGCCAGCAGCCAAACTCAGGGGACCGGGGAGCTGTTTTTT. This translates into CASSQTQGTGELFF.

This clonotype was counted between two and nine times. This chain connects TRBV29-1 to TRBJ1-2, with 9 bases aligning to TRBD1. V was clipped by 7 bases and J by 7 bases; unmatched bases: 7. CDR1 is SQVTM and CDR2 is ANQGSEA in the germline V gene. This CDR3 region has 12 residues. CDR3 amino acids: CSAEGTGFGYTF. The CDR3 nucleotides are TGCAGCGCTGAGGGGACAGGGTTTGGCTACACCTTC.

This clonotype was detected only a few times. J is TRBJ1-2 and V is TRBV20-1; D ambiguous. The CDR3 totals 14 residues. CDR1 is DFQATT, CDR2 SNEGSKA, per germline (reference sequence). The ends were cut back, 3 bases at V and 0 bases at J, with 11 bases in the middle. The CDR3 sequence: CSARNRQSNYGYTF. The DNA of the CDR3 is TGCAGTGCTAGGAATCGGCAGTCTAACTATGGCTACACCTTC.

V gene TRBV15 combines with J gene TRBJ2-5, with D tentatively TRBD1 or TRBD2 (5 bases each). The CDR3 totals 14 residues. V lost 1 base, J lost 3 bases, and 9 bases lay in between. CDR1 is LNHNV, CDR2 YYDKDF, per germline (reference sequence). The CDR3 DNA is TGTGCCACCAGCAGAGTAAGGGACGAAGAGACCCAGTACTTC. Translating it yields CATSRVRDEETQYF.

V is TRBV14 and J is TRBJ1-6, with D uncertain. Trimming cost V 0 bases and J 0 bases, with 3 bases left between them. The CDR3 is 15 amino acids. Germline V gene lookup returns CDR1 SGHDN and CDR2 FVKESK. CDR3 bases: TGTGCCAGCAGCCAAGATCTCTCCTATAATTCACCCCTCCACTTT. Encoded protein: CASSQDLSYNSPLHF.

The rearrangement uses TRBV24-1 and TRBJ2-1; D possibly matches TRBD1 or TRBD2 (5 bases each). V gave up 4 bases and J gave up 3 bases, with 15 bases separating them. CDR3 length: 16 residues. In germline, CDR1 is KGHDR, CDR2 SFDVKD. In nucleotides, the CDR3 is TGTGCCACCAGTGACGACGCCGGGACCTACTACAATGAGCAGTTCTTC. Its translation is CATSDDAGTYYNEQFF.

V gene TRBV13 combines with J gene TRBJ2-5; D is unclear. The CDR3 runs to 12 residues. V was clipped by 5 bases and J by 2 bases, with 6 bases between them. Germline values: CDR1 PRHDT, CDR2 FYEKMQ (reference sequence). CDR3 region: CASSPQQETQYF. CDR3 DNA sequence: TGTGCCAGCAGCCCCCAACAAGAGACCCAGTACTTC.

V and J are TRBV5-1 and TRBJ1-2; possible D gene TRBD1, 5 bases. Trimming took off 0 bases at V and 3 bases at J, with 9 bases between the two ends. Germline values: CDR1 SGHRS, CDR2 YFSETQ. The CDR3 is 14 residues long. CDR3 in amino acids: CASSLGDSDYGYTF. The CDR3 DNA reads TGCGCCAGCAGCTTGGGTGACAGCGACTATGGCTACACCTTC.

This chain connects TRBV15 to TRBJ2-3, with D tentatively TRBD1 or TRBD2 (5 bases each). V was shortened by 0 bases and J by 2 bases, with 18 bases between the two germline ends. Germline V CDR1 and CDR2: LNHNV, YYDKDF (reference sequence). The CDR3 length is 18 residues. CDR3 DNA sequence: TGTGCCACCAGCAGAGATCGGGGCAGGGTGATCAACACAGATACGCAGTATTTT. This gives the protein CATSRDRGRVINTDTQYF.

The chain has TRBV9 and TRBJ1-2, with no clear D. The CDR3 consists of 15 residues. V shed 3 bases and J shed 4 bases, with 16 bases lying between them. The germline V gene has CDR1 SGDLS and CDR2 YYNGEE. DNA for the CDR3: TGTGCCAGCAGCGGATCCACCCGAGAGGGCTATGGCTACACCTTC. This sequence encodes CASSGSTREGYGYTF.